The present entry profiles one T cell receptor beta chain with its context. Its matching antigen is unknown. Other DNA sequences in this sample translate to the same CDR3. This sample is part of a study of cytomegalovirus exposure and HLA in healthy donors. Overall study context: Later, an analysis reported that the 120 or so validation repertoires had used the same platform as the roughly 650 first-cohort repertoires. General observations from the study: The majority of TCR sequences were rare, yet some public TCRs appeared in many donors. 150 or so TCR beta chains were listed as cytomegalovirus-associated.

Clones were read by immunoSEQ multiplex PCR, and TCRdb kept only the in-frame ones, dropping some. The top ten clones hold around 2.1% of a sample with approximately 76,000 clones, 85% to 95% of them seen once. The germline V gene has CDR1 SGHRS and CDR2 YFSETQ. The CDR3 consists of 14 residues. Trimming removed 2 bases from V and 4 bases from J; junction bases left unmatched: 3. The sequence was obtained from a woman younger than 30 in good health and CMV-seronegative. The sequenced material came from PBMCs. The rearrangement uses TRBV5-1 and TRBJ2-3; TRBD1 agrees at 8 bases. The CDR3 DNA sequence: TGCGCCAGCAGCTTTGGACAGGGTGCAGATACGCAGTATTTT. The encoded protein is CASSFGQGADTQYF.